Listed here are 11 T cell receptor beta chains from one sample, sequenced in a study of shared clonotypes between healthy human individuals. TCRdb's copy holds only in-frame clones and misses some; the assay was immunoSEQ multiplex PCR. The sample includes about 1.1 million clones, roughly 74% of them seen just once. Material: memory CD4+ T cells from PBMCs. Stated subset: CD45RA-negative fraction. These receptors all come from a man aged 18 to 30 in good health. Some clones in this sample may be carry-over from other donors' samples.

J is TRBJ2-7 and V is TRBV4-3; 7 positions match TRBD2. Trimming cost V 0 bases and J 4 bases; bases outside gene matches: 6. This CDR3 region has 15 residues. CDR1 is LGHNA, CDR2 YSLEER, per germline. The CDR3 region is CASSQELVAGYEQYF. The CDR3 DNA sequence: TGCGCCAGCAGCCAAGAGTTGGTAGCGGGTTACGAGCAGTACTTC.

The CDR3 nucleotides are TGTGCCAGCAGCTACCACGTAAGGCCGGCCGGGACCCAGTACTTC. This gives the protein CASSYHVRPAGTQYF. V and J are TRBV14 and TRBJ2-5; D gene ambiguous. CDR3 length: 15 amino acids. Deletions cut 5 bases from V and 7 bases from J, with 20 bases between. The germline V gene has CDR1 SGHDN and CDR2 FVKESK.

This chain connects TRBV30 to TRBJ1-5; maybe TRBD1 (5 bases). The CDR3 consists of 13 residues. V shed 0 bases and J shed 7 bases, with 10 bases lying between them. Germline V gene lookup returns CDR1 GTSNPN and CDR2 SVGIG (reference sequence). The CDR3 loop reads CAWSVGGKQPQHF. In nucleotides, the CDR3 is TGTGCCTGGAGTGTCGGGGGAAAGCAGCCCCAGCATTTT.

The J gene is TRBJ2-2, the V gene TRBV7-3; tentatively, D is TRBD1 (6 bases). The ends were cut back, 5 bases at V and 6 bases at J, with 13 bases in the middle. There are 14 residues in the CDR3. Germline loops: CDR1 SGHTA, CDR2 FQGTGA. As DNA, the CDR3 is TGTGCCAGCAGCCCTCAGACAGGCCCCGGGGAGCTGTTTTTT. Its translation is CASSPQTGPGELFF.

The chain joins TRBV14 to TRBJ2-3; D is ambiguous. The CDR3 has 16 amino acids. Trimming stripped 3 bases from V and 4 bases from J, with 17 bases between. CDR1 is SGHDN, CDR2 FVKESK, per germline. In DNA form, the CDR3 reads TGTGCCAGCAGCCATCTCGTAACGGCGACTGCAGATACGCAGTATTTT. It translates to CASSHLVTATADTQYF.

A note on this clone: Distinct nucleotide sequences in the sample also encode this CDR3. V is TRBV2 and J is TRBJ2-3; the D call may be TRBD1 or TRBD2 (7 bases each). V lost 3 bases, J lost 5 bases, and 9 bases lay in between. Germline V CDR1 and CDR2: SNHLY, FYNNEI. The CDR3 runs 13 residues. This chain's CDR3 is CASSDRGGDTQYF. For the CDR3, the DNA is TGTGCCAGCAGTGACAGGGGGGGAGATACGCAGTATTTT.

The V gene is TRBV28, the J gene TRBJ2-6, with D tentatively TRBD1 (5 bases). CDR3 length: 15 amino acids. V lost 5 bases to trimming and J lost 2 bases, with 10 bases between them. The V gene's germline CDR1 is MDHEN and CDR2 SYDVKM. The CDR3 spells CASSLRVPGANVLTF. CDR3 nucleotides: TGTGCCAGCAGTCTCAGGGTGCCTGGGGCCAACGTCCTGACTTTC.

V gene TRBV5-6 combines with J gene TRBJ2-7, with TRBD1 matching over 9 bases. The ends lost 2 bases at V and 6 bases at J; junction bases unmatched: 3. The CDR3 covers 13 residues. Per the germline V gene, CDR1 is SGHDT and CDR2 is YYEEEE. The CDR3: CASSFVTGGEQYF. The CDR3 DNA reads as TGTGCCAGCAGCTTCGTGACAGGGGGCGAGCAGTACTTC.

The rearrangement links TRBV7-8 to TRBJ2-2; TRBD2 matches at 8 bases. This CDR3 is 18 amino acids long. CDR1 and CDR2 (germline): SGHVS, FQNEAQ. The ends lost 0 bases at V and 3 bases at J; junction bases unmatched: 9. The CDR3 spells CASSLANLAGWDTGELFF. DNA of the CDR3: TGTGCCAGCAGCTTAGCGAATTTAGCGGGATGGGACACCGGGGAGCTGTTTTTT.

The rearrangement uses TRBV7-8 and TRBJ2-2, with TRBD1 identical over 10 bases. With V trimmed by 2 bases and J by 1 base, 4 bases remained unmatched. Germline V lookup: CDR1 SGHVS, CDR2 FQNEAQ. The CDR3 totals 17 residues. CDR3 sequence reads: CASSLSGTGENTGELFF. The CDR3 DNA follows: TGTGCCAGCAGCTTAAGCGGGACAGGGGAGAACACCGGGGAGCTGTTTTTT.

The chain carries TRBV28 and TRBJ2-2; the match to TRBD2 covers 13 bases. The CDR3 consists of 17 residues. CDR1 and CDR2 (germline): MDHEN, SYDVKM. With 6 bases clipped from V and 7 bases from J, the junction kept 11 bases outside the gene matches. For the CDR3, the DNA is TGTGCCAGCAGACAATCCGGACTAGCGGGAGCGGGCGGGGAGCTGTTTTTT. This codes for CASRQSGLAGAGGELFF.